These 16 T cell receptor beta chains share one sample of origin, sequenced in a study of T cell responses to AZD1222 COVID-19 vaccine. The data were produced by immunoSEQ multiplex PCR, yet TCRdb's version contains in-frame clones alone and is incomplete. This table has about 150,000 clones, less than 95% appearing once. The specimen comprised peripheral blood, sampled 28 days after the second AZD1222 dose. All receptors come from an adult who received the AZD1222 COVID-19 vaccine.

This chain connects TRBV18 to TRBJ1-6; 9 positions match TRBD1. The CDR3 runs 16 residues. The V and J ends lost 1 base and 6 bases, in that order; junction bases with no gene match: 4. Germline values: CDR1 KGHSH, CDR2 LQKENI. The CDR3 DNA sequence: TGTGCCAGCTCACCACAGGGGACAGGGAGTAATTCACCCCTCCACTTT. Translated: CASSPQGTGSNSPLHF.

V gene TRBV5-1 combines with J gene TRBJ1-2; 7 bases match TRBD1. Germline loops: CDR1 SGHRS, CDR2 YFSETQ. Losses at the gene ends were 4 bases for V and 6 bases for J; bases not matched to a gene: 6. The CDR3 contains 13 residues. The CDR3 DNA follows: TGCGCCAGCAGCCCCGACAGGGCAGATGGCTACACCTTC. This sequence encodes CASSPDRADGYTF. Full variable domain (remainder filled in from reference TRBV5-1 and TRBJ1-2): KAGVTQTPRYLIKTRGQQVTLSCSPISGHRSVSWYQQTPGQGLQFLFEYFSETQRNKGNFPGRFSGRQFSNSRSEMNVSTLELGDSALYLCASSPDRADGYTFGSGTRLTVV.

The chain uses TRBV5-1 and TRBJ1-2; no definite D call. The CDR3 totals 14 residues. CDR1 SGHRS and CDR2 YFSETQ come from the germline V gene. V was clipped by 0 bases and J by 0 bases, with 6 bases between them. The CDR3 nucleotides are TGCGCCAGCAGCTTGGACCCCTCTAACTATGGCTACACCTTC. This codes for CASSLDPSNYGYTF.

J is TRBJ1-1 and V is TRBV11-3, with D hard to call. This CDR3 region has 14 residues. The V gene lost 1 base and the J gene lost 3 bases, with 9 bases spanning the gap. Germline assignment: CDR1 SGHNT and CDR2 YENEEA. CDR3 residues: CASSLGAADTEAFF. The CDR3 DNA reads TGTGCCAGCAGCTTAGGGGCGGCCGACACTGAAGCTTTCTTT.

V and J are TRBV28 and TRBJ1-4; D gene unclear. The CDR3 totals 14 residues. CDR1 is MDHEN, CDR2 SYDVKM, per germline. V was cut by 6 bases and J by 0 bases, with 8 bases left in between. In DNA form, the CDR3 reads TGTGCCAGCAGGGGCCGAACAACTAATGAAAAACTGTTTTTT. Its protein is CASRGRTTNEKLFF.

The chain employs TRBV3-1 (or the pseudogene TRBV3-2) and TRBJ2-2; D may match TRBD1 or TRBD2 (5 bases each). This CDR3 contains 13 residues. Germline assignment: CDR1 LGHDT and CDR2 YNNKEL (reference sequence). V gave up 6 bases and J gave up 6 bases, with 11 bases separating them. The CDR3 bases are TGTGCCAGCAGGGGCAGGGAGCCCGGGGAGCTGTTTTTT. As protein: CASRGREPGELFF.

The CDR3 nucleotides are TGTGCCAGCAGCTTCCGACAGGACACTGAAGCTTTCTTT. The encoded protein is CASSFRQDTEAFF. The rearrangement links TRBV11-3 to TRBJ1-1, with D possibly matching TRBD1 (6 bases). Trimming cost V 3 bases and J 3 bases, with 8 bases left between them. Germline CDR1 SGHNT, CDR2 YENEEA. The CDR3 runs 13 residues.

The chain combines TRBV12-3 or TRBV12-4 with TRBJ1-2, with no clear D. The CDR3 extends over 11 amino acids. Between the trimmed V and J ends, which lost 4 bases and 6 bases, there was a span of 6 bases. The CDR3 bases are TGTGCCAGCAGTTGGGCTAATGGCTACACCTTC. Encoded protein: CASSWANGYTF.

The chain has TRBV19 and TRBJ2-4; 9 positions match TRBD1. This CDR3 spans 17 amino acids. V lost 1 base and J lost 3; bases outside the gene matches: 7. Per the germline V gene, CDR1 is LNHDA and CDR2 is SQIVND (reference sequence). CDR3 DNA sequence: TGTGCCAGTAGTATAGGCATAGGACAGGGGATCAAAAACATTCAGTACTTC. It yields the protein CASSIGIGQGIKNIQYF. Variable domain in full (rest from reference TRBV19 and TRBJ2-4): DGGITQSPKYLFRKEGQNVTLSCEQNLNHDAMYWYRQDPGQGLRLIYYSQIVNDFQKGDIAEGYSVSREKKESFPLTVTSAQKNPTAFYLCASSIGIGQGIKNIQYFGAGTRLSVL.

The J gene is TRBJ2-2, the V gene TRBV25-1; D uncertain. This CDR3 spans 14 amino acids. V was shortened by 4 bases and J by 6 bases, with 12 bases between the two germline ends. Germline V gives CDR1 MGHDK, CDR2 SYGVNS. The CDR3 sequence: CASSAPARAGELFF. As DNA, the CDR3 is TGTGCCAGCAGTGCTCCGGCCCGGGCCGGGGAGCTGTTTTTT.

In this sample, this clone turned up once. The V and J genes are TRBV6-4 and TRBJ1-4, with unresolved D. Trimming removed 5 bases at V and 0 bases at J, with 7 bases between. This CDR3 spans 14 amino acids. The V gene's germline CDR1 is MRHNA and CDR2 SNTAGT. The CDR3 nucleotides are TGTGCCAGCAGTACAGAAGCAACTAATGAAAAACTGTTTTTT. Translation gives CASSTEATNEKLFF.

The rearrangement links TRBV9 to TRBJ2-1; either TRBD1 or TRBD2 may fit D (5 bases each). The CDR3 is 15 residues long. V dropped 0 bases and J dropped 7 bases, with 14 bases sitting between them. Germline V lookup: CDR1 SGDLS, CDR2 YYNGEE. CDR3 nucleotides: TGTGCCAGCAGCGTAGGTAGCTCCGAGGGGAATGAGCAGTTCTTC. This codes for CASSVGSSEGNEQFF.

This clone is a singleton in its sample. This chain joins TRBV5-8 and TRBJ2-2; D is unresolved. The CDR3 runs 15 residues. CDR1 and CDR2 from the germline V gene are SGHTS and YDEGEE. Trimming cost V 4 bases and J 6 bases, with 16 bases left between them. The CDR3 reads CASSAGTKGAGELFF. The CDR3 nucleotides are TGTGCCAGCAGCGCAGGCACCAAGGGTGCCGGGGAGCTGTTTTTT.

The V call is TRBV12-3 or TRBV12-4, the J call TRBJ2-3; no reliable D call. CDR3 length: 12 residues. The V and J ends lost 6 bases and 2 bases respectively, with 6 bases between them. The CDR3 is CASSSFTDTQYF. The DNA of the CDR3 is TGTGCCAGCAGCTCCTTCACAGATACGCAGTATTTT.

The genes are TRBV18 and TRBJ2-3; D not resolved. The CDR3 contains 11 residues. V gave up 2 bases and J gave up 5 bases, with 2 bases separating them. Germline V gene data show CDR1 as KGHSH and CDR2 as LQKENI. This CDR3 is CASSPVDTQYF. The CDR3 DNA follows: TGTGCCAGCTCACCAGTAGATACGCAGTATTTT.

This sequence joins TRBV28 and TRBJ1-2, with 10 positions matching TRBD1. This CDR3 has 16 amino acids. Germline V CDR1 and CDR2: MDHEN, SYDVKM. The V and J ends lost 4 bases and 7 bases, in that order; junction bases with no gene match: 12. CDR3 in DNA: TGTGCCAGCAGTTCGCATACGGGACAGGGGATTGGTGGCTACACCTTC. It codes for CASSSHTGQGIGGYTF.